This T cell receptor (beta chain) was sequenced for a study of blood T cell repertoires in COVID-19. At the level of the study: Samples representing acute and convalescent COVID-19 were sourced from the United States, Italy and Spain.

In the original analysis: Estimation of nucleated cell counts was performed using reference gene primer amplification. Using immunoSEQ multiplex PCR, the repertoire was profiled, and TCRdb retains in-frame clones only, with some absent. V and J calls and clone size follow that table, whereas D and trimming were derived from the DNA. The sample lists roughly 260,000 clones, around nine tenths occurring once. In its sample, this clone was seen once. Looked up from germline, CDR1 is SGHTA and CDR2 is FQGNSA. CDR3 length equals 14 residues. Trimming cost V 6 bases and J 8 bases, with 16 bases left between them.

The sequenced sample consisted of peripheral blood. The V and J genes are TRBV7-2 and TRBJ1-4; perhaps TRBD1 as D (5 bases). The receptor was isolated from a man in his forties who had recovered from COVID-19. This CDR3 is CASSPGTGREKLFF. The CDR3 DNA is TGTGCCAGCAGTCCCGGGACGGGGAGGGAAAAACTGTTTTTT.